What follows is one T cell receptor beta chain and its context. The data originate from a study of CD8 T cells in Susac syndrome. The authors reverse transcribed roughly 0.5 to 1 ug RNA with random hexamers. TCRdb recomputed calls from the immunoSEQ multiplex PCR reads with MiXCR, one row per CDR3 protein. The sample consists of approximately 70,000 distinct CDR3 sequences, 85% to 95% of them appearing once. Germline CDR1 is SGHAT and CDR2 is FQNNGV. The CDR3 has 14 amino acids. Trimming took 6 bases from V and 2 from J, leaving 12 bases between them. Negative isolation was used for CD8+ and CD4+ T cells and FACS enrichment for TEMRA cells.

The sequencing input was CD8+ T cells from PBMCs. The chain uses TRBV11-2 and TRBJ2-3, with D perhaps given as TRBD1 or TRBD2 (5 bases each). The TCR was taken from a human donor with multiple sclerosis. The CDR3 DNA is TGTGCCAGCAGTCTCTGGGACGACACAGATACGCAGTATTTT. As protein: CASSLWDDTDTQYF.